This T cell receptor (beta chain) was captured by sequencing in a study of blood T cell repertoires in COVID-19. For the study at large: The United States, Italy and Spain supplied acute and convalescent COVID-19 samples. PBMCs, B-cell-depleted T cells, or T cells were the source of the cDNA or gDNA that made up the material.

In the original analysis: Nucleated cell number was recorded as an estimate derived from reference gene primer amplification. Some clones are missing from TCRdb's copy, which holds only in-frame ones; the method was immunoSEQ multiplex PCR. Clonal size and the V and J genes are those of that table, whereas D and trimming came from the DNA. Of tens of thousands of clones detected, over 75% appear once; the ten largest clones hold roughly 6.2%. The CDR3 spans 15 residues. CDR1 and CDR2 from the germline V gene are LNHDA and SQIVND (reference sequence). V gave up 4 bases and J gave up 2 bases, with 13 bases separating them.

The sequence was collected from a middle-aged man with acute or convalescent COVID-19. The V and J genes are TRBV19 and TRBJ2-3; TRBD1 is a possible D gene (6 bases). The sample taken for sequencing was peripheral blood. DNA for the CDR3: TGTGCCAGTAGTAGCCTCCGGGACAACACAGATACGCAGTATTTT. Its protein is CASSSLRDNTDTQYF.